The 23 T cell receptor beta chains given below trace back to one sample, sequenced in a study of blood T cell repertoires in COVID-19. The table came from immunoSEQ multiplex PCR; TCRdb's copy has only in-frame clones and leaves some out. The table shows about 300,000 clones, with roughly 90% occurring only once. Input material: peripheral blood. Every receptor here comes from a man between 18 and 35 years old who had recovered from COVID-19.

This chain uses TRBV10-2 with TRBJ1-5; D uncertain. Germline V gene data show CDR1 as WSHSY and CDR2 as SAAADI. The CDR3 covers 13 residues. Trimming took off 7 bases at V and 9 bases at J, with 16 bases between the two ends. The chain's CDR3 is CASTEVTRMPQHF. CDR3 coding DNA: TGCGCCAGCACCGAGGTAACGCGGATGCCCCAGCATTTT.

This chain joins TRBV6-5 and TRBJ1-1, with TRBD1 matching over 7 bases. CDR3 size: 15 residues. Germline V lookup: CDR1 MNHEY, CDR2 SVGAGI. With 4 bases clipped from V and 4 bases from J, the junction kept 9 bases outside the gene matches. The chain's CDR3 is CASSFADRDPTEAFF. CDR3 bases: TGTGCCAGCAGTTTCGCCGACAGGGACCCCACTGAAGCTTTCTTT.

This chain uses TRBV21-1 with TRBJ2-5; TRBD1 reflects the table's D call only, with no check against the DNA. TRBV21-1 is termed a pseudogene. The CDR3 sequence is 18 residues long. In nucleotides, the CDR3 is TGTGCCAGCAGCAAAGTGTGTACGGACAAGCCGAAACAAGAGACCCAGTACTTC. Translating it yields CASSKVCTDKPKQETQYF.

This chain uses TRBV9 with TRBJ2-7; D might be TRBD2 (5 bases). V was pared by 3 bases and J by 5 bases, with 21 bases between. Germline assignment: CDR1 SGDLS and CDR2 YYNGEE. The CDR3 is 16 residues long. The CDR3 here is CASSGRPSSSWDEQYF. CDR3 in DNA: TGTGCCAGCAGCGGAAGGCCTAGCTCTTCTTGGGACGAGCAGTACTTC.

The chain couples TRBV10-3 to TRBJ2-1; 11 bases are shared with TRBD2. V was pared by 6 bases and J by 3 bases, with 16 bases of the junction left unmatched. Per germline, CDR1 ENHRY and CDR2 SYGVKD. This CDR3 contains 19 residues. This chain's CDR3 is CAISGDTLAGGPVYNEQFF. For the CDR3, the DNA is TGTGCCATCAGCGGGGACACCTTAGCGGGAGGGCCCGTCTACAATGAGCAGTTCTTC.

This chain uses TRBV5-4 with TRBJ1-2; D is undetermined. Trimming removed 1 base from V and 0 bases from J, with 10 bases in between. The CDR3 sequence is 15 residues long. Looked up from germline, CDR1 is SGHNT and CDR2 is YYREEE (reference sequence). The CDR3, as DNA: TGTGCCAGCAGCTTGTTGGCCTTCTCTAACTATGGCTACACCTTC. It translates to CASSLLAFSNYGYTF.

J is TRBJ2-3 and V is TRBV20-1; 10 bases fit TRBD1. Germline CDR1 is DFQATT and CDR2 is SNEGSKA (reference sequence). The CDR3 sequence is 15 residues long. V lost 3 bases and J lost 3; bases outside the gene matches: 6. CDR3 sequence reads: CSASPRDRGTDTQYF. Here the CDR3 DNA reads TGCAGTGCTAGTCCCCGGGACAGGGGTACAGATACGCAGTATTTT.

This clone was detected once. The rearrangement links TRBV25-1 to TRBJ2-7, with 8 bases identical to TRBD1. With 10 bases clipped from V and 0 bases from J, the junction kept 11 bases outside the gene matches. Germline V gene sequence: CDR1 MGHDK, CDR2 SYGVNS. The CDR3 extends over 15 amino acids. The CDR3 here is CATPPDRVTSYEQYF. The DNA for the CDR3 is TGTGCCACACCCCCGGACAGGGTCACCTCCTACGAGCAGTACTTC.

The chain carries TRBV5-4 and TRBJ1-2, with D possibly matching TRBD1 (6 bases). V was shortened by 0 bases and J by 2 bases, with 14 bases between the two germline ends. This CDR3 region has 16 residues. CDR1 is SGHNT, CDR2 YYREEE, per germline (reference sequence). The CDR3 DNA reads TGTGCCAGCAGCTTGGGTAGACCAGGGGTAAACTATGGCTACACCTTC. Protein: CASSLGRPGVNYGYTF.

This sequence joins TRBV6-5 and TRBJ2-7, with 7 bases identical to TRBD1. J was trimmed by 1 base and V by 10 bases; bases with no gene match: 10. Per germline, CDR1 MNHEY and CDR2 SVGAGI. This CDR3 has 14 amino acids. The CDR3 here is CATQTRQGSYEQYF. Here the CDR3 DNA reads TGTGCCACCCAAACCCGACAGGGTTCCTACGAGCAGTACTTC.

This sequence joins TRBV29-1 and TRBJ2-7; 9 bases line up with TRBD2. Trimming removed 7 bases from V and 3 bases from J; junction bases left unmatched: 7. The CDR3 is made up of 13 amino acids. The germline V gene has CDR1 SQVTM and CDR2 ANQGSEA. The CDR3 protein is CSASSGEIYEQYF. DNA of the CDR3: TGCAGCGCATCTAGCGGGGAGATCTACGAGCAGTACTTC.

In its sample, this clone was seen once. The chain couples TRBV7-2 to TRBJ2-2; D may be TRBD1 (5 bases). The CDR3 has 13 residues. Germline CDR1 reads SGHTA; CDR2 reads FQGNSA. V was clipped by 2 bases and J by 7 bases, with 8 bases between them. The CDR3 sequence is CASSLSGRGELFF. Written as DNA, the CDR3 is TGTGCCAGCAGCTTATCAGGGCGCGGGGAGCTGTTTTTT. Together with reference TRBV7-2 and TRBJ2-2, the CDR3 gives the full variable domain: GAGVSQSPSNKVTEKGKDVELRCDPISGHTALYWYRQSLGQGLEFLIYFQGNSAPDKSGLPSDRFSAERTGGSVSTLTIQRTQQEDSAVYLCASSLSGRGELFFGEGSRLTVL.

This clone was detected once. V usage is TRBV7-9 and J usage is TRBJ2-7; 9 nucleotides agree with TRBD1. After removal of 3 bases from V and 3 bases from J, the junction contained 6 bases not matched to a gene. The CDR3 runs to 15 residues. Germline V CDR1 and CDR2: SEHNR, FQNEAQ (reference sequence). The CDR3 protein is CASSLVQGAHYEQYF. The CDR3 DNA reads TGTGCCAGCAGCTTGGTACAGGGGGCCCACTACGAGCAGTACTTC.

The rearrangement joins TRBV5-1 to TRBJ2-1, with D possibly matching TRBD1 (6 bases). CDR1 and CDR2 from the germline V gene are SGHRS and YFSETQ. This CDR3 region has 15 residues. V shed 3 bases and J shed 3 bases, with 13 bases lying between them. CDR3 region: CASSSDGQLYNEQFF. The CDR3 nucleotides are TGCGCCAGCAGCTCCGATGGACAGCTCTACAATGAGCAGTTCTTC.

The rearrangement joins TRBV10-1 to TRBJ2-2, with a possible D match to TRBD1 (6 bases). Germline V gives CDR1 WNHNN, CDR2 SYGVQD (reference sequence). Trimming removed 2 bases at V and 4 bases at J, with 8 bases between. The CDR3 extends over 14 amino acids. The CDR3 DNA reads TGCGCCAGCAGTGAGCAGGGGTCCACCGGGGAGCTGTTTTTT. Protein product: CASSEQGSTGELFF.

Here the CDR3 DNA reads TGTGCCAGCAGCCAAGAAACTAGTCTTAAACACCCACACCTAGATACGCAGTATTTT. It codes for CASSQETSLKHPHLDTQYF. The chain is built from TRBV14 and TRBJ2-3, with D possibly matching TRBD2 (5 bases). CDR3 size: 19 residues. Trimming cost V 0 bases and J 5 bases, with 24 bases left between them. Looked up from germline, CDR1 is SGHDN and CDR2 is FVKESK.

This chain links TRBV7-6 with TRBJ2-1; TRBD1 aligns across 9 bases. Unmatched junction bases numbered 7, after V lost 4 bases and J lost 3 bases. CDR1 and CDR2 from the germline V gene are SGHVS and FNYEAQ. There are 16 residues in the CDR3. The CDR3 loop reads CASSSPGDRVYNEQFF. The CDR3 bases are TGTGCCAGCAGCTCTCCAGGGGACAGGGTCTACAATGAGCAGTTCTTC. Based on the CDR3 plus reference TRBV7-6 and TRBJ2-1, the full variable domain is GAGVSQSPRYKVTKRGQDVALRCDPISGHVSLYWYRQALGQGPEFLTYFNYEAQQDKSGLPNDRFSAERPEGSISTLTIQRTEQRDSAMYRCASSSPGDRVYNEQFFGPGTRLTVL.

The chain carries TRBV5-1 and TRBJ1-2; D remains ambiguous. Looked up from germline, CDR1 is SGHRS and CDR2 is YFSETQ. Trimming took off 0 bases at V and 4 bases at J, with 13 bases between the two ends. This CDR3 spans 15 amino acids. The chain's CDR3 is CASSLEEARGYGYTF. The CDR3 DNA sequence: TGCGCCAGCAGCTTGGAAGAGGCGCGAGGCTATGGCTACACCTTC.

The rearrangement uses TRBV3-1 (or the pseudogene TRBV3-2) and TRBJ2-5, with 11 bases lining up with TRBD2. V lost 4 bases and J lost 1; bases outside the gene matches: 2. CDR3 length: 15 amino acids. Germline CDR1 reads LGHDT; CDR2 reads YNNKEL (reference sequence). Here the CDR3 DNA reads TGTGCCAGCAGCCTCACTAGCGGGGGCCAAGAGACCCAGTACTTC. As protein: CASSLTSGGQETQYF.

The CDR3 DNA reads as TGTGCCAGCTCGATCAGGGGGCCGAACACTGAAGCTTTCTTT. It translates to CASSIRGPNTEAFF. The chain joins TRBV27 to TRBJ1-1; 8 bases match TRBD1. The ends lost 8 bases at V and 1 base at J; junction bases unmatched: 6. Germline V gene lookup returns CDR1 MNHEY and CDR2 SMNVEV (reference sequence). This CDR3 region has 14 residues.

The chain combines TRBV18 with TRBJ2-5; 8 bases are shared with TRBD2. The CDR3 loop spans 13 amino acids. Trimming cost V 8 bases and J 1 base; bases outside gene matches: 3. Germline-derived CDR1 and CDR2 are KGHSH and LQKENI. The CDR3 loop is CASLRGAQETQYF. CDR3 bases: TGTGCCAGCCTGCGGGGGGCCCAAGAGACCCAGTACTTC.

The CDR3 region has the DNA TGTGCCAGCAGTTTAACTAGCGGGGGGGAAACCTACGAGCAGTACTTC. Translation gives CASSLTSGGETYEQYF. This rearrangement joins TRBV6-5 to TRBJ2-7; 13 nucleotides align to TRBD2. This CDR3 is 16 amino acids long. V lost 4 bases to trimming and J lost 2 bases; unmatched junction nucleotides: 5. Germline V lookup: CDR1 MNHEY, CDR2 SVGAGI.

The V gene is TRBV6-5, the J gene TRBJ2-1; TRBD1 agrees at 7 bases. The CDR3 contains 15 residues. The germline gives CDR1 MNHEY, CDR2 SVGAGI. V lost 6 bases, J lost 7 bases, and 12 bases stayed unmatched. The CDR3 region has the DNA TGTGCCAGCAGCCTTGATGGACAGGTGTTTAATGAGCAGTTCTTC. Its translation: CASSLDGQVFNEQFF.